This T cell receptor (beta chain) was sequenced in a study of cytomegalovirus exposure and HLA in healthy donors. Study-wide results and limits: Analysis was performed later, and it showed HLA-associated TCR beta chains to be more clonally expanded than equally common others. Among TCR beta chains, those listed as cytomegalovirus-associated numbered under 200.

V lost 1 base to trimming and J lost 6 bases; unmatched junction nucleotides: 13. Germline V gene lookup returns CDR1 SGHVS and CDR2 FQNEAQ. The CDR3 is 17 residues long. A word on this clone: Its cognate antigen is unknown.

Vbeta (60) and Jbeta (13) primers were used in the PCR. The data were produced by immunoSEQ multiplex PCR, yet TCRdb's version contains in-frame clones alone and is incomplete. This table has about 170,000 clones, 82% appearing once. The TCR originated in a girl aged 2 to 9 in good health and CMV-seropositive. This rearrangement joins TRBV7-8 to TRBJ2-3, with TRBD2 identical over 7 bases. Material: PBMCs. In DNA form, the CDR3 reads TGTGCCAGCAGCTTAGTTTTCCGGGAGGCCCCTACTGATACGCAGTATTTT. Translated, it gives CASSLVFREAPTDTQYF.